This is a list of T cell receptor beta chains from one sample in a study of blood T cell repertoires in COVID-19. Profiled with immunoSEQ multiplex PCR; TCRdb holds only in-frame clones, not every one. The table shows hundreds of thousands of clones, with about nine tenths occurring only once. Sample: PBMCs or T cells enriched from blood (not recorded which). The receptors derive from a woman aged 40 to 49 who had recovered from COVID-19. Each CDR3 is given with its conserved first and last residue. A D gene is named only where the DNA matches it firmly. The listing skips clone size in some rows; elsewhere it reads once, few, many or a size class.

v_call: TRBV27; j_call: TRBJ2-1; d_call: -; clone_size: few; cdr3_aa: CASSSRDSSYNEQFF; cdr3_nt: TGTGCCAGCAGCTCCCGGGACTCCTCCTACAATGAGCAGTTCTTC
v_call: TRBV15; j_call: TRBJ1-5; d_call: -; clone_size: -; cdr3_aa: CATSREGLNQPQHF; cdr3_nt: TGTGCCACCAGCAGAGAGGGCCTCAATCAGCCCCAGCATTTT
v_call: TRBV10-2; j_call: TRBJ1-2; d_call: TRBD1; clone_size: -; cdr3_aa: CASSDGQVYGYTF; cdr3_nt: TGCGCCAGCAGTGACGGACAGGTTTATGGCTACACCTTC
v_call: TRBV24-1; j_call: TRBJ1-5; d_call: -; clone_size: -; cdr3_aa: CATSDGGRNGQPQHF; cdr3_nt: TGTGCCACCAGTGACGGAGGACGAAACGGTCAGCCCCAGCATTTT
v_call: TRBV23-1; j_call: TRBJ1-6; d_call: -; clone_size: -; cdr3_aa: CASKPKTGRYNSPLHF; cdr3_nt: TGCGCCAGCAAACCCAAGACAGGCCGGTATAATTCACCCCTCCACTTT
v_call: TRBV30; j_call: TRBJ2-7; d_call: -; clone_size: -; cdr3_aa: CAWGRAEFPYEQYF; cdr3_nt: TGTGCCTGGGGACGCGCCGAATTTCCCTACGAGCAGTACTTC
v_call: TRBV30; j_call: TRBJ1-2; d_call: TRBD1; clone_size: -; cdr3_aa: CAWVLGQGTGYTF; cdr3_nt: TGTGCCTGGGTATTAGGACAGGGCACTGGCTACACCTTC
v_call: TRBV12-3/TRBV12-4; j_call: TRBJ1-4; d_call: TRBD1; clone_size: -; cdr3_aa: CASSPDRRKLFF; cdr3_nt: TGTGCCAGCAGCCCGGACAGGAGGAAACTGTTTTTT
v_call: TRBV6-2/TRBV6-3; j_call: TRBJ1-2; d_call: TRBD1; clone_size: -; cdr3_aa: CASSSNLDRVGYTF; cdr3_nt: TGTGCCAGCAGTAGCAACCTCGACAGGGTTGGCTACACCTTC
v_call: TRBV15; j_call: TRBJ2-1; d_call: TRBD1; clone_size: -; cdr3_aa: CATSGDRGNEQFF; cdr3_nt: TGTGCCACCAGTGGGGACAGGGGCAATGAGCAGTTCTTC
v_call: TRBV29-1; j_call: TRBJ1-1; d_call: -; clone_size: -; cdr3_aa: CSVEDPYREMNTEAFF; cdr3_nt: TGCAGCGTTGAAGATCCTTACAGGGAGATGAACACTGAAGCTTTCTTT
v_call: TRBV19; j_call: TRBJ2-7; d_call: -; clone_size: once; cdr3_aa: CASSIRQDAPEQYF; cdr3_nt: TGTGCCAGTAGTATCCGACAGGACGCCCCCGAGCAGTACTTC
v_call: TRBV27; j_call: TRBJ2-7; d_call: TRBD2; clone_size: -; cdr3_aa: CASRLAGASVYEQYF; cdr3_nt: TGTGCCAGCAGACTAGCGGGAGCGTCCGTCTACGAGCAGTACTTC
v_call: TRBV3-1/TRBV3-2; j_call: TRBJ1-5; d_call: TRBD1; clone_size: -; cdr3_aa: CASGQGSGNQPQHF; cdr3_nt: TGTGCCAGTGGACAGGGAAGTGGTAATCAGCCCCAGCATTTT
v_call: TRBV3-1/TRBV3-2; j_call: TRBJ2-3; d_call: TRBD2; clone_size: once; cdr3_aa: CASSPSGSPDTQYF; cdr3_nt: TGTGCCAGCAGCCCTAGCGGGAGCCCAGATACGCAGTATTTT
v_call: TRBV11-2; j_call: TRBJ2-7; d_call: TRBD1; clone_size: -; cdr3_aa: CASSTGTGLYEQYF; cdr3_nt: TGTGCCAGCAGCACCGGGACAGGACTCTACGAGCAGTACTTC
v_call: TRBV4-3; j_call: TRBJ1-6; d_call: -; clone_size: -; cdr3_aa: CASSPGLPVRDLHF; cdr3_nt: TGCGCCAGCAGCCCTGGACTACCGGTTAGGGACCTCCACTTT
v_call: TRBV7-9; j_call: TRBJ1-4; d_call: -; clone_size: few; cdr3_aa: CASTIDATNEKLFF; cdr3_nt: TGTGCCAGCACTATAGATGCAACTAATGAAAAACTGTTTTTT
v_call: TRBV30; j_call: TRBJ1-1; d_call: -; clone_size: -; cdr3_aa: CAFGQSNTEAFF; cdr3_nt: TGTGCCTTTGGACAGTCCAACACTGAAGCTTTCTTT
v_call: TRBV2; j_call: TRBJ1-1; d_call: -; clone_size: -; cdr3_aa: CASSERGAPAEAFF; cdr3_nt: TGTGCCAGCAGTGAGCGGGGGGCGCCGGCTGAAGCTTTCTTT
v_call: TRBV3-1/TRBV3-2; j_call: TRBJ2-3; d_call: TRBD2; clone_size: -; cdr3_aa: CASSQTSSGMGTDTQYF; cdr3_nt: TGTGCCAGCAGCCAAACTTCTAGCGGGATGGGAACAGATACGCAGTATTTT
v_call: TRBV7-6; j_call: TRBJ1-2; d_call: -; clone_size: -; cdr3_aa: CASSLGEEFGGYTF; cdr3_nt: TGTGCCAGCAGCTTGGGGGAGGAATTTGGGGGCTACACCTTC
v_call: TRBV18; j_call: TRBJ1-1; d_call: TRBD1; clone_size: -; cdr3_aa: CASSPRETGGTEAFF; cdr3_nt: TGTGCCAGCTCACCCAGGGAAACAGGGGGGACTGAAGCTTTCTTT
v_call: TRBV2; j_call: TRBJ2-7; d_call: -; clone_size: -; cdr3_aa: CASSDPGATYEQYF; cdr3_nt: TGTGCCAGCAGTGATCCAGGGGCGACCTACGAGCAGTACTTC
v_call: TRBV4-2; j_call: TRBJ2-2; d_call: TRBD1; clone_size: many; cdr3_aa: CASSQEGEGGYTGELFF; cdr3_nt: TGTGCCAGCAGCCAAGAGGGTGAAGGGGGCTACACCGGGGAGCTGTTTTTT
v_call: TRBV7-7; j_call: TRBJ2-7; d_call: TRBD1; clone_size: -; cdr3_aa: CASSLAGTGGSYEQYF; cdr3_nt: TGTGCTAGCAGCTTAGCGGGGACAGGGGGCTCCTACGAGCAGTACTTC
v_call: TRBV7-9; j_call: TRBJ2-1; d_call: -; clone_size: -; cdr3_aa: CASSFGRELGNEQFF; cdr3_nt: TGTGCCAGCAGCTTTGGTAGGGAGCTGGGCAATGAGCAGTTCTTC
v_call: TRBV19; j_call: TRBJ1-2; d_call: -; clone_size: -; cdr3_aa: CASSIRDNNYGYTF; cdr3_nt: TGTGCCAGTAGTATCCGGGACAATAACTATGGCTACACCTTC
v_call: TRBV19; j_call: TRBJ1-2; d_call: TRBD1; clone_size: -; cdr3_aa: CATTGQGANYGYTF; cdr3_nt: TGTGCCACCACGGGACAGGGGGCTAACTATGGCTACACCTTC
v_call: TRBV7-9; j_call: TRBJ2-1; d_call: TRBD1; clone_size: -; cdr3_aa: CASSFPGQGVAQFF; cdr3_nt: TGTGCCAGCAGCTTTCCGGGACAGGGTGTTGCGCAGTTCTTC
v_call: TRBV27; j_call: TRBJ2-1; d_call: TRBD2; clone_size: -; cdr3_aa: CASSLLGGSYNEQFF; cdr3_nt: TGTGCCAGCAGTTTATTGGGGGGGTCCTACAATGAGCAGTTCTTC
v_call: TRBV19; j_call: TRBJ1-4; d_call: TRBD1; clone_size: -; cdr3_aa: CASSTRDSSNEKLFF; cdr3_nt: TGTGCCAGTAGTACCCGGGACAGTTCGAATGAAAAACTGTTTTTT
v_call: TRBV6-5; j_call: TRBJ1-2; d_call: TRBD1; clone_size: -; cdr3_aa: CASTPRLTGVDGYTF; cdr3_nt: TGTGCCAGCACTCCACGGTTGACAGGGGTCGACGGCTACACCTTC
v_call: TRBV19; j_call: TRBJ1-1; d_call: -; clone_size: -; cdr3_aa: CASSYLRLTEAFF; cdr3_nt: TGTGCCAGTAGCTACCTCAGACTTACTGAAGCTTTCTTT
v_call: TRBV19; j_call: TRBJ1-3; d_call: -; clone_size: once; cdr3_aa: CASSITLVRGSGNTIYF; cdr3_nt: TGTGCCAGTAGTATTACATTGGTCAGGGGATCCGGAAACACCATATATTTT
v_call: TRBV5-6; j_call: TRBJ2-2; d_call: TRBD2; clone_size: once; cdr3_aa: CASSLVGGAGELFF; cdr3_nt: TGTGCCAGCAGCTTGGTGGGAGGGGCCGGGGAGCTGTTTTTT
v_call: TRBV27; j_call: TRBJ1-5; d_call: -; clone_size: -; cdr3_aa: CASSYTGVSSNQPQHF; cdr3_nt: TGTGCCAGCAGTTATACAGGAGTAAGTAGCAATCAGCCCCAGCATTTT
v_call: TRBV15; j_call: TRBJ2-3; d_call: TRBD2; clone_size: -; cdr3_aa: CATSREVAGDTQYF; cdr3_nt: TGTGCCACCAGCAGAGAGGTAGCGGGAGATACGCAGTATTTT
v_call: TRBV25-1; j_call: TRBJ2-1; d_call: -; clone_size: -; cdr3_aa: CASSVSRYNEQFF; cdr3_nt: TGTGCCAGCAGTGTTAGTCGCTACAATGAGCAGTTCTTC
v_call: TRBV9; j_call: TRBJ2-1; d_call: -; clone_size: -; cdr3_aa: CASSVGASFYNEQFF; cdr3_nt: TGTGCCAGCAGCGTAGGTGCTAGCTTCTACAATGAGCAGTTCTTC
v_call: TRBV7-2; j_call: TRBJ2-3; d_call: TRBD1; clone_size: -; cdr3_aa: CASSLAQTGGTDTQYF; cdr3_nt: TGTGCCAGCAGCTTAGCGCAGACAGGGGGCACAGATACGCAGTATTTT
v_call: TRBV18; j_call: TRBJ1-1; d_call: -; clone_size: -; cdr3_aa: CASSLSGGRMNTEAFF; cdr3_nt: TGTGCCAGCTCCCTCTCCGGCGGGCGCATGAACACTGAAGCTTTCTTT
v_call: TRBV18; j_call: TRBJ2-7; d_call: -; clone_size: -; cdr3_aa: CASSPSRLTGFSYEQYF; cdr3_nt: TGTGCCAGCTCACCGTCCCGATTAACAGGGTTCTCCTACGAGCAGTACTTC
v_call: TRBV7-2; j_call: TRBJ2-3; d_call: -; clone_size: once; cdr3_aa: CASSPVAGRDTQYF; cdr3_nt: TGTGCCAGCAGCCCCGTGGCGGGTCGAGATACGCAGTATTTT
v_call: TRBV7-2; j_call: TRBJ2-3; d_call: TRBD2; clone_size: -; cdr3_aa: CASSPERRGGADTQYF; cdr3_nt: TGTGCCAGCAGCCCTGAGAGGCGGGGGGGTGCGGATACGCAGTATTTT
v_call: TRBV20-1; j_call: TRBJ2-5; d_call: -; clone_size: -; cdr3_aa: CSASLRDATTQETQYF; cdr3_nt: TGCAGTGCTAGTCTCCGAGACGCAACGACTCAAGAGACCCAGTACTTC
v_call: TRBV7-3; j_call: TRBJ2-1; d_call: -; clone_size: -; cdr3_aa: CASSLSGGEQFF; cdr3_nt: TGTGCCAGCAGCCTAAGCGGCGGAGAGCAGTTCTTC
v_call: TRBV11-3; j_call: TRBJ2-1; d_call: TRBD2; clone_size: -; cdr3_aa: CASSLGGGTYNEQFF; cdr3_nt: TGTGCCAGCAGCTTAGGGGGGGGTACCTACAATGAGCAGTTCTTC
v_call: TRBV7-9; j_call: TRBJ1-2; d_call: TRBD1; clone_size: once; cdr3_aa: CASSAVAGGEFYGYTF; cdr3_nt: TGTGCCAGCAGCGCCGTGGCAGGGGGTGAATTTTATGGCTACACCTTC
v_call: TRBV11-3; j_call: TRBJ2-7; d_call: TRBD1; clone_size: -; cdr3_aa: CASSLVGQGESEQYF; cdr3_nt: TGTGCCAGCAGCTTAGTGGGACAGGGAGAAAGCGAGCAGTACTTC
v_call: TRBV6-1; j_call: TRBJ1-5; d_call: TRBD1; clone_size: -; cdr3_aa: CASSGIRDRGVTGNQPQHF; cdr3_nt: TGTGCCAGCAGTGGTATCCGGGACAGGGGCGTTACGGGCAATCAGCCCCAGCATTTT
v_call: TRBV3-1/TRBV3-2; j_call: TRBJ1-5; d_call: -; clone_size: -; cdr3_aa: CASSQTVSNQPQHF; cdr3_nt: TGTGCCAGCAGCCAAACAGTGAGCAATCAGCCCCAGCATTTT
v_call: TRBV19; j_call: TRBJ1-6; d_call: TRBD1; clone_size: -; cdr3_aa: CATGTGDVSPLHF; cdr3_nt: TGTGCCACTGGGACAGGGGACGTCTCACCCCTCCACTTT